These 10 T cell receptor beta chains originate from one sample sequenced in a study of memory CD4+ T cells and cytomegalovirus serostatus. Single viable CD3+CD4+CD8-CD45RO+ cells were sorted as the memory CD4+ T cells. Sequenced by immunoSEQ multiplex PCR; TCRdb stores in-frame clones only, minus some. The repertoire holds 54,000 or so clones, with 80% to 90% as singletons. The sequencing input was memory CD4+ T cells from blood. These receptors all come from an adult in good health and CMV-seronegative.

CDR3 sequence: CSVGLGAGAGETQYF. For the CDR3, the DNA is TGCAGCGTTGGACTAGGGGCGGGAGCGGGAGAGACCCAGTACTTC. The rearrangement uses TRBV29-1 and TRBJ2-5, with TRBD2 identical over 7 bases. Germline-derived CDR1 and CDR2 are SQVTM and ANQGSEA. V shed 4 bases, J shed 4 bases, and the junction held 12 bases outside the gene matches. The CDR3 is made up of 15 amino acids.

The CDR3 bases are TGTGCCAGTAGTAGGGGGACAGGGGATATGAACACTGAAGCTTTCTTT. It yields the protein CASSRGTGDMNTEAFF. The genes are TRBV19 and TRBJ1-1, with 10 bases fitting TRBD1. Germline loops: CDR1 LNHDA, CDR2 SQIVND (reference sequence). This CDR3 contains 16 residues. V lost 4 bases to trimming and J lost 0 bases; unmatched junction nucleotides: 5.

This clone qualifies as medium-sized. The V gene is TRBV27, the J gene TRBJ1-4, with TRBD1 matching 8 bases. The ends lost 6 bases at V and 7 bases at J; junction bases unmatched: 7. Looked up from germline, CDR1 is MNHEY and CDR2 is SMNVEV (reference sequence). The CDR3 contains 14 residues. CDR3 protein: CASSSTGAGEKLFF. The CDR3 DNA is TGTGCCAGCAGCTCGACAGGGGCGGGTGAAAAACTGTTTTTT.

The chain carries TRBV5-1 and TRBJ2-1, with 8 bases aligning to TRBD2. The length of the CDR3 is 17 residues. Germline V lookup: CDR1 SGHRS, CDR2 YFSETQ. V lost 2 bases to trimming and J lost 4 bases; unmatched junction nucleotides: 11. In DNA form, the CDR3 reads TGCGCCAGCAGCTTTCCGCCCGGGGGGGCAACGTACAATGAGCAGTTCTTC. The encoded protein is CASSFPPGGATYNEQFF.

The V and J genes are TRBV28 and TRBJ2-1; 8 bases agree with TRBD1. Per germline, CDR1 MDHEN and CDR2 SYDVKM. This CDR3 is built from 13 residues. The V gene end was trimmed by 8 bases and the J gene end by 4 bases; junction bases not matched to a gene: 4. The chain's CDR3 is CASRRDRYNEQFF. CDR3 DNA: TGTGCCAGCCGCCGGGACAGGTACAATGAGCAGTTCTTC.

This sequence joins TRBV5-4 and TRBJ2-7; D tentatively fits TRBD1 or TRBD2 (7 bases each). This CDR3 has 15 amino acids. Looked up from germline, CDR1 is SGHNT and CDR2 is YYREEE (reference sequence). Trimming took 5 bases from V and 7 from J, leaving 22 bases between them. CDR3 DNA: TGTGCCAGCAGTTCACGCTCCGGGACAGCGGGGGAGCAGTACTTC. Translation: CASSSRSGTAGEQYF.

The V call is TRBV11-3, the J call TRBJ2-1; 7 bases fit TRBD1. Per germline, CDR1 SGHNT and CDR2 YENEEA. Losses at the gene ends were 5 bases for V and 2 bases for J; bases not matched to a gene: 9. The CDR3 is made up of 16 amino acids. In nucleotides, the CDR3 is TGTGCCAGCAGCGAGAAACCGGGACAGACCTACAATGAGCAGTTCTTC. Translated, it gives CASSEKPGQTYNEQFF.

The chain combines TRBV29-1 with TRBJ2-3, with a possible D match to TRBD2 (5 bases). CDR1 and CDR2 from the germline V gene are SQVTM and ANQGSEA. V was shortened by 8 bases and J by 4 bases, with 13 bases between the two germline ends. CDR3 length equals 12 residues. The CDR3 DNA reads TGCAGCCTCAAGTCGGGGTCAGATACGCAGTATTTT. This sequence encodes CSLKSGSDTQYF.

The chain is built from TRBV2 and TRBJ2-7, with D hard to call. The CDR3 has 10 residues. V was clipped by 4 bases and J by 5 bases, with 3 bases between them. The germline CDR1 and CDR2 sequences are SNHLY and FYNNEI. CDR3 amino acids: CASSVNEQYF. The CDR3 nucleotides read TGTGCCAGCAGTGTCAACGAGCAGTACTTC.

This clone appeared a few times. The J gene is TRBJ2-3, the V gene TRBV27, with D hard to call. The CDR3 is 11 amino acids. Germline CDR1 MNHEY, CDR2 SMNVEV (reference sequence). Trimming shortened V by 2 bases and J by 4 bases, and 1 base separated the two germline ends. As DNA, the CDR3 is TGTGCCAGCAGTTTAGCAGATACGCAGTATTTT. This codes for CASSLADTQYF.